Presented here are 13 T cell receptor beta chains from one specimen sequenced in a study of read filtering for tumor transcriptome and immune sequencing. From around 0.4 ug of RNA, a library with molecular barcoded alpha/delta and beta/gamma adaptors was made. TCRdb analysed the reads with MiXCR anew, one entry per CDR3 protein. The data hold 65,000 or so distinct CDR3 sequences, with about 19% observed a single time. Sequencing used a population of CD138-negative cells sorted from bone marrow. Receptors were obtained from a donor at least 40 years old with multiple myeloma.

This clonotype was seen ten or more times. The chain joins TRBV4-1 to TRBJ1-5, with a weak D call TRBD1 (5 bases). Trimming removed 2 bases at V and 4 bases at J, with 9 bases between. The CDR3 is 14 residues long. Looked up from germline, CDR1 is MGHRA and CDR2 is YSYEKL. The CDR3 DNA is TGCGCCAGCAGCCAAATACAGGTAAATCAGCCCCAGCATTTT. Amino acid sequence: CASSQIQVNQPQHF.

This clonotype has ten or more counts. This chain connects TRBV29-1 to TRBJ2-3, with D perhaps TRBD1 (6 bases). The CDR3 is 13 residues long. Trimming shortened V by 4 bases and J by 2 bases, and 10 bases separated the two germline ends. The V gene's germline CDR1 is SQVTM and CDR2 ANQGSEA. The CDR3 DNA sequence: TGCAGCGTTGTGGGGACATTCACAGATACGCAGTATTTT. Protein: CSVVGTFTDTQYF.

The rearrangement uses TRBV28 and TRBJ2-3, with TRBD2 identical over 13 bases. Germline V gene lookup returns CDR1 MDHEN and CDR2 SYDVKM. The length of the CDR3 is 15 residues. V lost 7 bases, J lost 8 bases, and 9 bases stayed unmatched. CDR3 DNA: TGTGCCAGCACTAAGACTAGCGGGGGGTGGTCTACGCAGTATTTT. It specifies CASTKTSGGWSTQYF.

This clonotype was observed at least ten times. The rearrangement uses TRBV5-1 and TRBJ2-2, with D perhaps matching TRBD2 (5 bases). The CDR3 contains 15 residues. Germline V lookup: CDR1 SGHRS, CDR2 YFSETQ. Trimming stripped 0 bases from V and 1 base from J, with 7 bases between. The DNA of the CDR3 is TGCGCCAGCAGCTTGGACACTAGGAACACCGGGGAGCTGTTTTTT. Translation gives CASSLDTRNTGELFF.

This clonotype was counted only a few times. The J gene is TRBJ2-1, the V gene TRBV19; 10 bases line up with TRBD2. Germline CDR1 is LNHDA and CDR2 is SQIVND (reference sequence). V was pared by 5 bases and J by 8 bases, with 18 bases of the junction left unmatched. This CDR3 comprises 18 residues. As DNA, the CDR3 is TGTGCCAGTAGTGGAGAGTATGGGACTAGCGTCATGCCCTATGAGCAGTTCTTC. Translation gives CASSGEYGTSVMPYEQFF.

The rearrangement joins TRBV4-2 to TRBJ1-5; the D gene is possibly TRBD1 (6 bases). This CDR3 region has 14 residues. Germline values: CDR1 LGHNA, CDR2 YNFKEQ. Trimming took 3 bases from V and 6 from J, leaving 12 bases between them. Here the CDR3 DNA reads TGTGCCAGCAGCCATAGGGGGGGGTTTCAGCCCCAGCATTTT. Protein sequence: CASSHRGGFQPQHF.

This clonotype was seen many times. The chain recombines TRBV5-1 with TRBJ2-5; D is possibly TRBD1 (5 bases). The CDR3 runs 15 residues. V lost 1 base and J lost 2, with 12 bases in between. CDR1 SGHRS and CDR2 YFSETQ come from the germline V gene. The CDR3 loop is CASSLSLGRQETQYF. CDR3 nucleotide sequence: TGCGCCAGCAGCTTGAGCCTGGGGCGGCAAGAGACCCAGTACTTC. Based on the CDR3 plus reference TRBV5-1 and TRBJ2-5, the full variable domain is KAGVTQTPRYLIKTRGQQVTLSCSPISGHRSVSWYQQTPGQGLQFLFEYFSETQRNKGNFPGRFSGRQFSNSRSEMNVSTLELGDSALYLCASSLSLGRQETQYFGPGTRLLVL.

In this sample, this clonotype turned up many times. This rearrangement joins TRBV29-1 to TRBJ2-3; D not certain. V lost 0 bases and J lost 2, with 6 bases in between. Germline values: CDR1 SQVTM, CDR2 ANQGSEA. The CDR3 is 13 residues long. The CDR3 coding sequence is TGCAGCGTTGAAGATCGGTTCACAGATACGCAGTATTTT. The encoded protein is CSVEDRFTDTQYF.

This clonotype was observed at least ten times. The chain uses TRBV24-1 and TRBJ2-7; the match to TRBD1 covers 7 bases. Per the germline V gene, CDR1 is KGHDR and CDR2 is SFDVKD. J was trimmed by 2 bases and V by 5 bases; bases with no gene match: 8. This CDR3 region has 15 residues. The CDR3 nucleotides are TGTGCCACCAGTGCCTACAGGGGAAGCGCCTACGAGCAGTACTTC. Amino acid sequence: CATSAYRGSAYEQYF.

This clonotype has at least ten counts. This chain connects TRBV7-2 to TRBJ2-1; D not certain. Deletions cut 5 bases from V and 0 bases from J, with 14 bases between. This CDR3 has 16 amino acids. Germline CDR1 reads SGHTA; CDR2 reads FQGNSA. The CDR3 sequence is CASSDASGPSYNEQFF. In DNA form, the CDR3 reads TGTGCCAGCAGCGACGCGAGTGGACCCTCCTACAATGAGCAGTTCTTC.

This clonotype was counted at least ten times. J is TRBJ2-3 and V is TRBV7-2, with D possibly called TRBD1 or TRBD2 (5 bases each). This CDR3 spans 15 amino acids. Trimming pared 2 bases from V and 14 bases from J, leaving 23 bases between. Germline-derived CDR1 and CDR2 are SGHTA and FQGNSA. The CDR3 DNA sequence: TGTGCCAGCAGCTTAAACCTCCAGTCAGGGAGAGAAAGGTATTTT. This gives the protein CASSLNLQSGRERYF.

The rearrangement joins TRBV7-3 to TRBJ2-5; D might be TRBD2 (5 bases). This CDR3 is 13 amino acids long. Germline CDR1 SGHTA, CDR2 FQGTGA. V lost 5 bases and J 3 bases, leaving 10 bases between the germline ends. CDR3 nucleotide sequence: TGTGCCAGCAGCCTTACTAGAAAAGAGACCCAGTACTTC. This sequence encodes CASSLTRKETQYF.

This clonotype was recorded at least ten times. This sequence joins TRBV5-1 and TRBJ1-2; D uncertain. The CDR3 loop spans 15 amino acids. Trimming took off 0 bases at V and 0 bases at J, with 9 bases between the two ends. The germline gives CDR1 SGHRS, CDR2 YFSETQ. CDR3 residues: CASSLGVGTNYGYTF. In DNA form, the CDR3 reads TGCGCCAGCAGCTTGGGCGTGGGGACTAACTATGGCTACACCTTC.